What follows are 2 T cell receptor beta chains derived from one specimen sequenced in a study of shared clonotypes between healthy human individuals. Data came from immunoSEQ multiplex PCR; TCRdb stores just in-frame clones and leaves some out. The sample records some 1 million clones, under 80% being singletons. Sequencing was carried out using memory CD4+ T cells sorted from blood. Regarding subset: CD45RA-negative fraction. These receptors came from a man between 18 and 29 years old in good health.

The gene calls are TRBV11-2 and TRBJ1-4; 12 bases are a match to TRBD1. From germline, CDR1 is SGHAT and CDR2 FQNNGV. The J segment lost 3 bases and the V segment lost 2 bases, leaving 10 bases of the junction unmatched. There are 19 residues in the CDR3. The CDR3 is CASSLNRDRGLVANEKLFF. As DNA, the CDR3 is TGTGCCAGCAGCTTAAACCGGGACAGGGGGCTTGTAGCTAATGAAAAACTGTTTTTT.

The CDR3 here is CASSLDRGSYGYTF. The CDR3 bases are TGTGCCAGCAGTTTAGATAGGGGTAGCTATGGCTACACCTTC. The chain combines TRBV28 with TRBJ1-2, with D perhaps matching TRBD1 (5 bases). The CDR3 totals 14 residues. Germline V gene sequence: CDR1 MDHEN, CDR2 SYDVKM. V was trimmed by 2 bases and J by 4 bases, leaving 11 bases between them.